This TCR beta chain was sequenced in a study of TIL therapy for anti-PD-1-resistant metastatic lung cancer. Background on the study: Median tumor PD-L1 proportion score was approximately 6.3%.

Trimming removed 0 bases from V and 9 bases from J, with 9 bases in between. Germline CDR1 reads LNHNV; CDR2 reads YYDKDF (reference sequence). This CDR3 comprises 14 residues. Sequencing used immunoSEQ v3. The repertoire was sequenced with immunoSEQ multiplex PCR; TCRdb's copy has only in-frame clones and lacks some. The table lists 45,000 to 75,000 clones, 55% to 75% of them singletons. Comments on this clone: Its antigen is not known.

This sample's time point: pre-treatment sample, taken before nivolumab and TIL therapy. Stage 4 NSCLC adults joined between 2017 and January 2020. Whole-study findings and limits: Patients were highly selected, enriched for treatment-naive, never-smoker and oncogene-addicted cases.

The sequence was collected from a person aged 25 to 85 with non-small cell lung cancer. The sample in question was blood, obtained at baseline. The chain couples TRBV15 to TRBJ1-6; the D is unclear. CDR3 sequence: CATSRDAGISPLHF. Written as DNA, the CDR3 is TGTGCCACCAGCAGAGATGCCGGAATTTCACCCCTCCACTTT.